This TCR beta chain was found in a study of blood T cell repertoires in COVID-19 (dated by TCRdb to about 2020). Study-wide context: The collaborator samples originated in the United States, Italy and Spain and spanned the acute and convalescent phases of COVID-19. Samples were obtained from the ongoing ImmuneRACE study (first 160 participants) and from 1,254 subjects provided by 6 global collaborators. The prospective study material was composed of cDNA or gDNA derived from T cells, B-cell-depleted T cells, or PBMCs. Subjects who had been exposed to COVID-19, were actively infected with it, or had recovered from it provided the deeply sampled blood TCRbeta repertoires that made up the dataset. Sample metadata almost always included a de-identified subject ID, COVID-19 status, age in years and sex. The repertoires were released in a freely available public database intended as a resource for research on the immune response to SARS-CoV-2. Where HLA class I and class II types were available, the types were taken from metadata supplied by the sample provider, not from assay-based typing. Beyond this particular receptor, the publication reports: The quantity of clinical and demographic metadata differed by source and by participant and was supplied without curation.

Collaborating institutions collected whole blood in K2EDTA tubes following their own protocols. For TCRbeta analysis, collaborators shipped samples in one of three forms: frozen whole blood, isolated PBMCs, or DNA extracted from either of those sample types. TCRbeta CDR3 regions were amplified from genomic DNA by means of the immunoSEQ Assay, a bias-controlled multiplex PCR. Processing in the source paper ran as follows. The number of nucleated cells in each sample was estimated from the amplification of reference gene primers within the assay. To quantify the absolute abundance of each unique TCRbeta CDR3 rearrangement, sequence reads were collapsed and filtered. For each sample, productive Simpson clonality was calculated as the square root of Simpson's diversity index over productive rearrangements. Held by TCRdb, this immuneACCESS table contains in-frame sequences only and omits some clones. Under half of the omission traces to an unresolved V gene where checked; the cause of the rest is unknown. The V and J calls and clone size were taken over from that table, and D and trimming were inferred from the DNA. This sample has about 75,000 clones in its table, and approximately 90% of those were observed once. Of the sample, 15% to 20% is held by the ten largest clones.

Worth noting for this clone: The specificity of this receptor is unknown. Within one base of it there is no much larger clone, and no base qualities were kept.

Trimming takes 7 bases off V and 2 bases off J; junction bases not matched to a gene: 14. Counted from cysteine to phenylalanine, this CDR3 has 18 amino acids. Only CDR3 DNA remains: 54 bases, in frame from the first base. The germline V gene gives CDR1 as MNHEY and CDR2 as SVGEGT. Sequencing was done on a sample of peripheral blood. The receptor chain draws on TRBV6-2 or TRBV6-3 and TRBJ2-6, with 7 bases matching TRBD1. The TCR comes from a human donor in a cohort sampled during active COVID-19. The CDR3 reads as follows: CASTPLRGQPAGANVLTF. The sequenced DNA is TGTGCCAGCACCCCCCTTAGGGGACAGCCGGCTGGGGCCAACGTCCTGACTTTC.